This T cell receptor (beta chain) came from a study of lymphopenia after photon versus proton radiotherapy. Study-level points and caveats: Post-nadir TCR diversity decline inversely tracked overall survival among those who died. Survival link was tested only in deceased patients; proton benefit remains a possibility. Photon-treated patients lost naive T cells and TCR diversity; proton-treated stayed stable. After lymphocyte nadir, photon-treated repertoires showed oligoclonal expansion, especially CD8+ Temra.

Of note for this clone: Antigen specificity is unknown.

Assay: immunoSEQ multiplex PCR; the TCRdb copy retains only in-frame clones and omits some. The profile covers fewer than 35,000 clones, with 85% to 90% appearing a single time and less than 8.5% taken by the ten largest. The source material was peripheral blood, sampled from a patient treated with proton-based radiotherapy. The source is a woman in her seventies with pancreatic cancer. Some clones in this sample may be carry-over from other donors' samples.

The CDR3 bases are TGTGCCAGCAGTTCAACAGGGGGCACAGATACGCAGTATTTT. It yields the protein CASSSTGGTDTQYF. This chain links TRBV27 with TRBJ2-3; 7 bases map to TRBD1. The CDR3 covers 14 residues. The J segment lost 1 base and the V segment lost 4 bases, leaving 2 bases of the junction unmatched. The germline V gene encodes CDR1 MNHEY and CDR2 SMNVEV (reference sequence).